This T cell receptor beta chain was found in a study of blood T cell repertoires in COVID-19. Across the whole study: The study drew acute and convalescent COVID-19 samples from the United States, Italy and Spain. T cells, B-cell-depleted T cells, or PBMCs supplied cDNA or gDNA.

Germline V gene sequence: CDR1 LNHDA, CDR2 SQIVND (reference sequence). Trimming removed 2 bases from V and 5 bases from J, with 9 bases in between. The CDR3 spans 13 residues. Source study methods: Nucleated cell number was recorded as an estimate derived from reference gene primer amplification. The protocol was immunoSEQ multiplex PCR, while the TCRdb copy is restricted to in-frame clones and leaves out a portion. V and J calls plus clone size are reproduced from that table; the DNA served to infer D and trimming. The sample has some 250,000 clones, roughly 80% seen once. Specimen: peripheral blood. The TCR sequence derives from a woman aged 18-30 years with acute or convalescent COVID-19. The chain uses TRBV19 and TRBJ2-5; D is possibly TRBD2 (5 bases). This CDR3 reads CASSIRGVETQYF. CDR3 sequence (DNA): TGTGCCAGTAGTATACGGGGAGTTGAGACCCAGTACTTC. Supplemented by reference TRBV19 and TRBJ2-5, the full variable domain reads DGGITQSPKYLFRKEGQNVTLSCEQNLNHDAMYWYRQDPGQGLRLIYYSQIVNDFQKGDIAEGYSVSREKKESFPLTVTSAQKNPTAFYLCASSIRGVETQYFGPGTRLLVL.